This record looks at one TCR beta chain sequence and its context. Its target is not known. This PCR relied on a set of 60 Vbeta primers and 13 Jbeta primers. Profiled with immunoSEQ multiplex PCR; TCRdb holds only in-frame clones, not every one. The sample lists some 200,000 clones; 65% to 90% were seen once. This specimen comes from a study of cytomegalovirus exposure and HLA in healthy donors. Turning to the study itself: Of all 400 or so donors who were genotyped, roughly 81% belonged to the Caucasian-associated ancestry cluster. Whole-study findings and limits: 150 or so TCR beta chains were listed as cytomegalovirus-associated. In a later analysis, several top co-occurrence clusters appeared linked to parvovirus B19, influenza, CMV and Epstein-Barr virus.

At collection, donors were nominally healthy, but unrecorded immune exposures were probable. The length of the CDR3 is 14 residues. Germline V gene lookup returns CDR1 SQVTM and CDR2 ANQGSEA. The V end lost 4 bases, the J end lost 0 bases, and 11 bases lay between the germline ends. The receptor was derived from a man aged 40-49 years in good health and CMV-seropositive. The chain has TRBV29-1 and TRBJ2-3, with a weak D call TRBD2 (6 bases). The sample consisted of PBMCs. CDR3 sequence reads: CSVGAGTSTDTQYF. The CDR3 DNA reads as TGCAGCGTTGGGGCAGGGACTAGCACAGATACGCAGTATTTT.